What follows are 16 T cell receptor beta chains derived from one specimen sequenced in a study of beta chain features in type 1 diabetes. The investigators reverse transcribed all of the isolated RNA, so they sequenced expressed TCRB transcripts. Sequencing was performed with immunoSEQ multiplex PCR; in TCRdb, only in-frame clones are kept and a portion is missing. The sample consists of fewer than 900,000 clones, 17% of them appearing once. Sequences were obtained from naive CD4+ T cells from blood. Receptors were obtained from a woman between 18 and 29 years old in good health.

This clone was seen only a few times. The chain links TRBV7-9 to TRBJ1-5; perhaps TRBD1 as D (5 bases). The germline gives CDR1 SEHNR, CDR2 FQNEAQ (reference sequence). The CDR3 is made up of 15 amino acids. V dropped 5 bases and J dropped 4 bases, with 15 bases sitting between them. The CDR3 bases are TGTGCCAGCAGCCTGGGCGGGGCCTCTAATCAGCCCCAGCATTTT. It yields the protein CASSLGGASNQPQHF. The whole variable domain, filled in from reference TRBV7-9 and TRBJ1-5, reads DTGVSQNPRHKITKRGQNVTFRCDPISEHNRLYWYRQTLGQGPEFLTYFQNEAQLEKSRLLSDRFSAERPKGSFSTLEIQRTEQGDSAMYLCASSLGGASNQPQHFGDGTRLSIL.

This clone was seen a few times. This rearrangement joins TRBV16 to TRBJ2-2; no definite D call. The germline V and J ends were trimmed by 0 bases and 6 bases, with 14 bases remaining between them. Germline values: CDR1 KGHSY, CDR2 FQNENV. The CDR3 extends over 16 amino acids. As DNA, the CDR3 is TGTGCCAGCAGCCAATCGCGTGGCTCCCCCGCCGGGGAGCTGTTTTTT. Encoded protein: CASSQSRGSPAGELFF.

The chain couples TRBV7-2 to TRBJ2-3; 14 positions agree with TRBD2. This CDR3 is built from 17 residues. V gave up 2 bases and J gave up 6 bases; unmatched junction bases: 7. Germline V lookup: CDR1 SGHTA, CDR2 FQGNSA. CDR3 DNA: TGTGCCAGCAGCTTAAGACTAGCGGGAGGGCGGACCGATACGCAGTATTTT. Translated: CASSLRLAGGRTDTQYF.

Only one count was recorded for this clone. CDR3 nucleotides: TGTGCCAGCAGCGTCCTAACCAGGGGGCGCCTCGACGAGCAGTACTTC. It is translated as CASSVLTRGRLDEQYF. The genes are TRBV7-8 and TRBJ2-7, with 8 nucleotides matching TRBD1. The trim removed 5 bases at V and 5 bases at J, leaving 14 bases unmatched. The CDR3 sequence is 16 residues long. The germline V gene encodes CDR1 SGHVS and CDR2 FQNEAQ.

This clone was recorded a few times. The V call is TRBV7-8, the J call TRBJ2-1; the match to TRBD2 covers 11 bases. CDR1 SGHVS and CDR2 FQNEAQ come from the germline V gene. There are 18 residues in the CDR3. The V segment lost 5 bases and the J segment 2 bases; nucleotides outside the gene matches: 11. This chain's CDR3 is CASSVSRLAGTAYNEQFF. The CDR3 nucleotides read TGTGCCAGCAGCGTCTCCCGACTAGCGGGAACAGCCTACAATGAGCAGTTCTTC.

There are a few counts of this clone. This sequence joins TRBV6-5 and TRBJ1-2; D ambiguous. This CDR3 is built from 11 residues. Trimming removed 10 bases at V and 7 bases at J, with 13 bases between. Germline V lookup: CDR1 MNHEY, CDR2 SVGAGI. CDR3 loop: CATSLGRGYTF. In DNA, the CDR3 is TGTGCCACTTCACTAGGACGTGGCTACACCTTC.

With regard to this clone: The junction and the germline gene differ at one end; a read error may be behind it. The chain joins TRBV7-7 to TRBJ2-5, with 10 bases identical to TRBD1. This CDR3 is 14 amino acids long. Germline CDR1 and CDR2: SSHAT and FNYEAQ (reference sequence). The CDR3 DNA reads TGTGCTAGCAGCTTGACAGGGGGCGTTGAGACCCAGTACTTC. This translates into CASSLTGGVETQYF.

This clone came up a few times. Other DNA sequences in the sample encode the same CDR3. This chain uses TRBV19 with TRBJ2-1; unclear D gene. Trimming pared 3 bases from V and 3 bases from J, leaving 6 bases between. The CDR3 is 13 amino acids. Per germline, CDR1 LNHDA and CDR2 SQIVND (reference sequence). CDR3 bases: TGTGCCAGTAGTATCGCTAACTACAATGAGCAGTTCTTC. It yields the protein CASSIANYNEQFF. Based on the CDR3 plus reference TRBV19 and TRBJ2-1, the full variable domain is DGGITQSPKYLFRKEGQNVTLSCEQNLNHDAMYWYRQDPGQGLRLIYYSQIVNDFQKGDIAEGYSVSREKKESFPLTVTSAQKNPTAFYLCASSIANYNEQFFGPGTRLTVL.

The chain joins TRBV6-5 to TRBJ2-1, with 9 bases identical to TRBD2. Germline trimming cut 0 bases from V and 7 bases from J; bases unmatched to any gene: 7. The CDR3 totals 16 residues. Germline CDR1 and CDR2: MNHEY and SVGAGI. The CDR3 nucleotides are TGTGCCAGCAGTTACTCCTGGTTCAGCGGGGGGAATGAGCAGTTCTTC. It specifies CASSYSWFSGGNEQFF.

This rearrangement joins TRBV23-1 to TRBJ2-7; 8 bases are shared with TRBD1. TRBV23-1 is filed as an ORF, its function uncertain. This CDR3 contains 16 residues. With 4 bases clipped from V and 5 bases from J, the junction kept 13 bases outside the gene matches. CDR3 loop: CASSPSPRDRRDEQYF. CDR3 in DNA: TGCGCCAGCAGTCCCTCCCCCCGGGACAGGCGGGACGAGCAGTACTTC.

This sequence joins TRBV9 and TRBJ1-1; D is perhaps TRBD1 (5 bases). The V end lost 3 bases, the J end lost 0 bases, and 9 bases lay between the germline ends. Germline-derived CDR1 and CDR2 are SGDLS and YYNGEE. This CDR3 has 14 residues. The CDR3 DNA reads TGTGCCAGCAGCGAGACGGACATGAACACTGAAGCTTTCTTT. It translates to CASSETDMNTEAFF.

This chain connects TRBV11-2 to TRBJ1-1, with D hard to call. This CDR3 comprises 15 residues. Germline V gene data show CDR1 as SGHAT and CDR2 as FQNNGV. The ends were cut back, 1 base at V and 6 bases at J, with 15 bases in the middle. The chain's CDR3 is CASSLVLGLSSEAFF. CDR3 coding DNA: TGTGCCAGCAGCTTAGTGCTGGGTTTGTCTTCTGAAGCTTTCTTT.

V and J are TRBV27 and TRBJ2-1; 8 bases align to TRBD2. The germline CDR1 and CDR2 sequences are MNHEY and SMNVEV (reference sequence). The junction had 13 bases not matched to a gene; V was cut back by 5 bases and J by 10 bases. CDR3 size: 15 residues. DNA for the CDR3: TGTGCCAGCAGTCCTCAACCGGGAGGGACGCGGGAGCAGTTCTTC. Translated, it gives CASSPQPGGTREQFF.

This clone was picked up a small number of times. The chain employs TRBV9 and TRBJ2-1; 9 bases line up with TRBD2. The CDR3 has 15 residues. CDR1 and CDR2 from the germline V gene are SGDLS and YYNGEE. J was trimmed by 5 bases and V by 2 bases; bases with no gene match: 5. CDR3 loop: CASSVVGTSNNEQFF. CDR3 bases: TGTGCCAGCAGCGTGGTTGGGACTAGCAACAATGAGCAGTTCTTC.

The chain carries TRBV7-2 and TRBJ2-3; 10 nucleotides align to TRBD2. V shed 5 bases, J shed 3 bases, and the junction held 11 bases outside the gene matches. The CDR3 contains 17 residues. The V gene's germline CDR1 is SGHTA and CDR2 FQGNSA. In DNA, the CDR3 is TGTGCCAGCAGCAACTTCGATTATAGCGGGAGGACAGATACGCAGTATTTT. Translating it yields CASSNFDYSGRTDTQYF.

This clone was observed a handful of times. The gene calls are TRBV7-9 and TRBJ1-1; no definite D call. Germline V gives CDR1 SEHNR, CDR2 FQNEAQ (reference sequence). CDR3 length: 14 amino acids. V was pared by 1 base and J by 1 base, with 7 bases between. The CDR3 DNA is TGTGCCAGCAGCTTAGGACGGAAGAACACTGAAGCTTTCTTT. Its protein is CASSLGRKNTEAFF.